These 32 T cell receptor beta chains originate from one sample sequenced in a study of shared clonotypes between healthy human individuals. Only in-frame clones appear in the TCRdb table, and some are missing; sequencing was by immunoSEQ multiplex PCR. The table includes about 2 million clones, 85% to 95% detected once. Naive CD8 cells, CD45RO-negative and positively selected for CCR7, excluded terminally differentiated effector memory CD45RA+ cells. The sequenced sample consisted of naive CD8+ T cells sorted from blood. Receptors were obtained from a man aged 18 to 29 in good health.

The rearrangement uses TRBV27 and TRBJ2-3; D is perhaps TRBD1 (6 bases). CDR3 length equals 15 residues. Per germline, CDR1 MNHEY and CDR2 SMNVEV (reference sequence). Trimming shortened V by 5 bases and J by 6 bases, and 18 bases separated the two germline ends. The CDR3, as DNA: TGTGCCAGCAGTCCCCAGACAGGCGCCCATGATACGCAGTATTTT. Its protein is CASSPQTGAHDTQYF.

The chain uses TRBV5-4 and TRBJ2-5; a weak D match, TRBD1 (5 bases). Trimming cost V 1 base and J 5 bases, with 15 bases left between them. The germline CDR1 and CDR2 sequences are SGHNT and YYREEE (reference sequence). The CDR3 has 15 residues. CDR3 DNA sequence: TGTGCCAGCAGCTTGTTATCAGGGATGGACGAGACCCAGTACTTC. This encodes CASSLLSGMDETQYF.

This clone was counted a single time. The chain combines TRBV15 with TRBJ2-7; a possible D gene is TRBD1 (6 bases). This CDR3 is built from 15 residues. Germline V gene lookup returns CDR1 LNHNV and CDR2 YYDKDF (reference sequence). V lost 3 bases and J lost 3, with 15 bases in between. The CDR3: CATSSGTPGSYEQYF. In DNA form, the CDR3 reads TGTGCCACCAGCAGTGGGACACCTGGTAGCTACGAGCAGTACTTC. The variable domain in full, with the rest retrieved from reference TRBV15 and TRBJ2-7, is DAMVIQNPRYQVTQFGKPVTLSCSQTLNHNVMYWYQQKSSQAPKLLFHYYDKDFNNEADTPDNFQSRRPNTSFCFLDIRSPGLGDTAMYLCATSSGTPGSYEQYFGPGTRLTVT.

The chain joins TRBV7-9 to TRBJ2-5; no clear D gene. The V end lost 4 bases, the J end lost 4 bases, and 7 bases lay between the germline ends. Per germline, CDR1 SEHNR and CDR2 FQNEAQ (reference sequence). This CDR3 is 12 amino acids long. The CDR3 coding sequence is TGTGCCAGCAGCTCCATGGGAGAGACCCAGTACTTC. Translating it yields CASSSMGETQYF.

The chain links TRBV6-5 to TRBJ2-7, with 7 bases that match TRBD1. Looked up from germline, CDR1 is MNHEY and CDR2 is SVGAGI. This CDR3 has 14 amino acids. The V and J ends lost 6 bases and 5 bases, in that order; junction bases with no gene match: 10. The CDR3 loop reads CASSWGQGVNEQYF. As DNA, the CDR3 is TGTGCCAGCAGCTGGGGTCAGGGGGTCAACGAGCAGTACTTC.

The gene calls are TRBV6-6 and TRBJ2-5; the D is unclear. This CDR3 contains 13 residues. Trimming took off 7 bases at V and 0 bases at J, with 9 bases between the two ends. Germline V lookup: CDR1 MNHNY, CDR2 SVGAGI (reference sequence). CDR3 in DNA: TGTGCCAGCACGGACGGATACCAAGAGACCCAGTACTTC. It translates to CASTDGYQETQYF.

The chain uses TRBV7-9 and TRBJ2-1; the match to TRBD2 covers 12 bases. CDR3 size: 16 residues. Germline CDR1 SEHNR, CDR2 FQNEAQ (reference sequence). With V trimmed by 3 bases and J by 0 bases, 0 bases remained unmatched. The CDR3 region is CASSLGLAGSYNEQFF. DNA of the CDR3: TGTGCCAGCAGCTTGGGACTAGCGGGCTCCTACAATGAGCAGTTCTTC. Complete variable domain (other parts from reference TRBV7-9 and TRBJ2-1): DTGVSQNPRHKITKRGQNVTFRCDPISEHNRLYWYRQTLGQGPEFLTYFQNEAQLEKSRLLSDRFSAERPKGSFSTLEIQRTEQGDSAMYLCASSLGLAGSYNEQFFGPGTRLTVL.

On this clone: Other DNA sequences from this sample encode an identical CDR3 as well. V gene TRBV6-5 combines with J gene TRBJ2-3, with 9 nucleotides matching TRBD2. Germline-derived CDR1 and CDR2 are MNHEY and SVGAGI. CDR3 size: 15 residues. With 5 bases clipped from V and 1 base from J, the junction kept 4 bases outside the gene matches. CDR3 in amino acids: CASSPRTSGTDTQYF. CDR3 coding DNA: TGTGCCAGCAGTCCAAGGACTAGCGGCACAGATACGCAGTATTTT.

About this clone: Relative to the germline gene, one junction end is altered; a read error may explain this. This rearrangement joins TRBV7-7 to TRBJ2-1; 8 bases fit TRBD2. Per the germline V gene, CDR1 is SSHAT and CDR2 is FNYEAQ (reference sequence). This CDR3 region has 15 residues. The chain's CDR3 is CASSLGSSGLNEQFF. In DNA, the CDR3 is TGTGCTAGCAGCTTAGGCTCTAGCGGGCTCAATGAGCAGTTCTTC. Looking up the rest from reference TRBV7-7 and TRBJ2-1 gives the full variable domain: GAGVSQSPRYKVTKRGQDVTLRCDPISSHATLYWYQQALGQGPEFLTYFNYEAQPDKSGLPSDRFSAERPEGSISTLTIQRTEQRDSAMYRCASSLGSSGLNEQFFGPGTRLTVL.

CDR3 sequence: CASSQVAQGPYNEQFF. The CDR3 nucleotides are TGCGCCAGCAGCCAAGTCGCACAGGGTCCCTACAATGAGCAGTTCTTC. The rearrangement uses TRBV4-1 and TRBJ2-1; possibly TRBD1 for D (6 bases). Looked up from germline, CDR1 is MGHRA and CDR2 is YSYEKL. CDR3 length equals 16 residues. Deletions cut 1 base from V and 2 bases from J, with 12 bases between.

Concerning this clone: Other DNA sequences of this sample code for an identical CDR3. V is TRBV7-9 and J is TRBJ2-7; maybe TRBD2 (5 bases). This CDR3 has 12 amino acids. CDR1 and CDR2 from the germline V gene are SEHNR and FQNEAQ (reference sequence). The germline V and J ends were trimmed by 5 bases and 3 bases, with 8 bases remaining between them. The CDR3 DNA reads TGTGCCAGCAGCGCAACTAGCTACGAGCAGTACTTC. Translated, it gives CASSATSYEQYF.

With regard to this clone: Other DNA sequences in this specimen translate into the identical CDR3. The rearrangement joins TRBV5-6 to TRBJ2-7; D gene uncertain. Trimming shortened V by 0 bases and J by 3 bases, and 7 bases separated the two germline ends. The CDR3 is 13 residues long. The germline V gene encodes CDR1 SGHDT and CDR2 YYEEEE. The CDR3 DNA reads TGTGCCAGCAGCTTGGGAATGGGCTACGAGCAGTACTTC. It yields the protein CASSLGMGYEQYF.

The gene calls are TRBV9 and TRBJ1-3, with TRBD1 matching over 7 bases. Germline V lookup: CDR1 SGDLS, CDR2 YYNGEE. V was clipped by 3 bases and J by 0 bases; unmatched bases: 9. The CDR3 has 17 residues. The CDR3 region is CASSDRQGPLSGNTIYF. The CDR3 DNA is TGTGCCAGCAGCGACAGACAGGGCCCTCTCTCTGGAAACACCATATATTTT.

The V gene is TRBV27, the J gene TRBJ1-2; D may be TRBD1 (5 bases). Germline V lookup: CDR1 MNHEY, CDR2 SMNVEV (reference sequence). The CDR3 covers 13 residues. V lost 2 bases and J lost 7, with 11 bases in between. CDR3 bases: TGTGCCAGCAGTTTACCCGGGGCGGGTGGCTACACCTTC. This sequence encodes CASSLPGAGGYTF.

The rearrangement joins TRBV5-4 to TRBJ2-7, with D possibly being TRBD2 (6 bases). The CDR3 is made up of 14 amino acids. Germline-derived CDR1 and CDR2 are SGHNT and YYREEE (reference sequence). V was pared by 2 bases and J by 6 bases, with 15 bases between. The CDR3 sequence is CASSLRDGGVEQYF. DNA of the CDR3: TGTGCCAGCAGCTTACGGGACGGAGGGGTCGAGCAGTACTTC. Full variable domain (outside the CDR3, taken from reference TRBV5-4 and TRBJ2-7): ETGVTQSPTHLIKTRGQQVTLRCSSQSGHNTVSWYQQALGQGPQFIFQYYREEENGRGNFPPRFSGLQFPNYSSELNVNALELDDSALYLCASSLRDGGVEQYFGPGTRLTVT.

The V gene is TRBV27, the J gene TRBJ1-2, with D possibly TRBD1 on 5 matching bases. Germline CDR1 reads MNHEY; CDR2 reads SMNVEV (reference sequence). CDR3 size: 15 residues. The germline V and J ends were trimmed by 8 bases and 4 bases, with 20 bases remaining between them. CDR3 nucleotides: TGTGCCAGCTCCTCGGGGGGGAACTTAGGCTATGGCTACACCTTC. It translates to CASSSGGNLGYGYTF.

The gene calls are TRBV4-1 and TRBJ2-5; no clear D. Germline assignment: CDR1 MGHRA and CDR2 YSYEKL. The CDR3 runs 14 residues. The germline V and J ends were trimmed by 1 base and 0 bases, with 6 bases remaining between them. CDR3 DNA sequence: TGCGCCAGCAGCCAAGCCCACTACCAAGAGACCCAGTACTTC. Amino acid sequence: CASSQAHYQETQYF.

The chain carries TRBV4-1 and TRBJ2-7; D might be TRBD2 (6 bases). The germline V and J ends were trimmed by 4 bases and 2 bases, with 15 bases remaining between them. Germline V gene lookup returns CDR1 MGHRA and CDR2 YSYEKL. The CDR3 contains 15 residues. CDR3 sequence (DNA): TGCGCCAGCAGCCTCAGACCCGGGGGAACCTACGAGCAGTACTTC. Its protein product is CASSLRPGGTYEQYF.

The rearrangement joins TRBV4-2 to TRBJ1-2, with D possibly matching TRBD1 (5 bases). V was cut by 0 bases and J by 4 bases, with 12 bases left in between. The germline V gene has CDR1 LGHNA and CDR2 YNFKEQ. This CDR3 contains 15 residues. CDR3 sequence reads: CASSQERGGIYGYTF. The CDR3 DNA is TGTGCCAGCAGCCAAGAAAGGGGCGGTATCTATGGCTACACCTTC.

This sequence joins TRBV29-1 and TRBJ1-2; tentatively, D is TRBD1 (6 bases). V lost 6 bases and J 0 bases, leaving 14 bases between the germline ends. This CDR3 is 14 amino acids long. The germline CDR1 and CDR2 sequences are SQVTM and ANQGSEA. The CDR3 bases are TGCAGCGTGGAGAGACAGGATACTAACTATGGCTACACCTTC. As protein: CSVERQDTNYGYTF.

The chain links TRBV7-9 to TRBJ2-1; 7 positions match TRBD1. Trimming removed 0 bases from V and 6 bases from J; junction bases left unmatched: 14. This CDR3 spans 18 amino acids. Per the germline V gene, CDR1 is SEHNR and CDR2 is FQNEAQ (reference sequence). Here the CDR3 DNA reads TGTGCCAGCAGCTTAGCCCAACGACAGGGAGTGACGCTCAATGAGCAGTTCTTC. The encoded protein is CASSLAQRQGVTLNEQFF.

V gene TRBV11-2 combines with J gene TRBJ1-6, with no clear D. This CDR3 has 11 amino acids. Trimming left V 4 bases short and J 13 bases short, with 8 bases between. Germline values: CDR1 SGHAT, CDR2 FQNNGV. The CDR3 bases are TGTGCCAGCAGCTCCACTGGCCCCCTCCACTTT. Protein sequence: CASSSTGPLHF.

The V and J genes are TRBV18 and TRBJ1-1, with D unresolved. Trimming took off 2 bases at V and 4 bases at J, with 2 bases between the two ends. CDR1 and CDR2 from the germline V gene are KGHSH and LQKENI. The CDR3 is 11 residues long. This chain's CDR3 is CASSPITEAFF. The CDR3 DNA reads as TGTGCCAGCTCACCAATCACTGAAGCTTTCTTT.

The V gene is TRBV7-6, the J gene TRBJ2-1; D possibly corresponds to TRBD1 (5 bases). CDR1 is SGHVS and CDR2 is FNYEAQ in the germline V gene. Trimming pared 5 bases from V and 10 bases from J, leaving 18 bases between. This CDR3 has 14 amino acids. The CDR3 protein is CASSHSIGTGEQFF. CDR3 coding DNA: TGTGCCAGCAGCCACTCAATCGGAACAGGAGAGCAGTTCTTC.

This chain links TRBV11-3 with TRBJ1-6; the D is unclear. This CDR3 has 13 residues. From germline, CDR1 is SGHNT and CDR2 YENEEA. The V and J ends lost 2 bases and 7 bases respectively, with 6 bases between them. CDR3 DNA sequence: TGTGCCAGCAGCTTATCCGACAATTCACCCCTCCACTTT. This encodes CASSLSDNSPLHF.

The chain has TRBV4-1 and TRBJ2-7, with D unresolved. The CDR3 consists of 14 residues. V was clipped by 1 base and J by 3 bases, with 10 bases between them. CDR1 and CDR2 from the germline V gene are MGHRA and YSYEKL. The DNA for the CDR3 is TGCGCCAGCAGCCAAGGCCTAAGCCTCTACGAGCAGTACTTC. The encoded protein is CASSQGLSLYEQYF.

The gene calls are TRBV2 and TRBJ2-3; 7 bases map to TRBD2. The CDR3 has 15 amino acids. V lost 8 bases to trimming and J lost 2 bases; unmatched junction nucleotides: 10. Germline CDR1 SNHLY, CDR2 FYNNEI. CDR3 protein: CASLAGEWDTDTQYF. CDR3 bases: TGTGCCAGCCTGGCGGGGGAGTGGGACACAGATACGCAGTATTTT. Supplemented by reference TRBV2 and TRBJ2-3, the full variable domain reads EPEVTQTPSHQVTQMGQEVILRCVPISNHLYFYWYRQILGQKVEFLVSFYNNEISEKSEIFDDQFSVERPDGSNFTLKIRSTKLEDSAMYFCASLAGEWDTDTQYFGPGTRLTVL.

The chain links TRBV5-6 to TRBJ1-6; no firm D call. Trimming pared 0 bases from V and 8 bases from J, leaving 9 bases between. Germline V lookup: CDR1 SGHDT, CDR2 YYEEEE. This CDR3 is built from 14 residues. In DNA form, the CDR3 reads TGTGCCAGCAGCTTGGCGGGAACCTATTCACCCCTCCACTTT. As protein: CASSLAGTYSPLHF. The variable domain in full, completed from reference TRBV5-6 and TRBJ1-6, reads DAGVTQSPTHLIKTRGQQVTLRCSPKSGHDTVSWYQQALGQGPQFIFQYYEEEERQRGNFPDRFSGHQFPNYSSELNVNALLLGDSALYLCASSLAGTYSPLHFGNGTRLTVT.

The J gene is TRBJ2-1, the V gene TRBV5-1, with 13 bases matching TRBD2. J was trimmed by 8 bases and V by 4 bases; bases with no gene match: 9. The germline V gene encodes CDR1 SGHRS and CDR2 YFSETQ. The CDR3 is made up of 16 amino acids. The CDR3 region is CASSQGLAGDTDEQFF. The DNA of the CDR3 is TGCGCCAGCAGCCAAGGACTAGCGGGAGATACCGATGAGCAGTTCTTC.

This clone is a singleton in its sample. The chain uses TRBV7-9 and TRBJ1-5; D remains unclear. Germline CDR1 and CDR2: SEHNR and FQNEAQ (reference sequence). Trimming cost V 1 base and J 0 bases, with 13 bases left between them. The CDR3 is 17 residues long. The CDR3: CASSLVPGQDSNQPQHF. The CDR3 DNA sequence: TGTGCCAGCAGCTTAGTTCCGGGCCAGGATAGCAATCAGCCCCAGCATTTT.

This chain joins TRBV2 and TRBJ2-7; maybe TRBD2 (5 bases). This CDR3 is built from 14 residues. The V end was cut by 3 bases, the J end by 0 bases, with 9 bases between. Per germline, CDR1 SNHLY and CDR2 FYNNEI. Here the CDR3 DNA reads TGTGCCAGCAGTGACGGCAGCGGCTCCTACGAGCAGTACTTC. Translated: CASSDGSGSYEQYF.

The V call is TRBV21-1, the J call TRBJ1-1. TRBV21-1 is described as a pseudogene. This CDR3 region has 16 residues. This CDR3 reads CASSAANDTMNTEAFF. The CDR3 nucleotides are TGTGCCAGCAGCGCCGCGAACGATACGATGAACACTGAAGCTTTCTTT.